These 24 T cell receptor beta chains were all obtained from the same sample, sequenced in a study of Ad26.COV2.S vaccination and SARS-CoV-2 variants. Profiling relied on immunoSEQ multiplex PCR, and the TCRdb table lists in-frame clones only, not all of them. The sample lists some 250,000 clones, roughly 90% occurring once. Treatment noted: roughly 20 received Ad26.COV2.S at low or high dose, single or two shots; 5 received placebo; per-sample allocation not given. The investigators took samples on day 63 after the first vaccine or placebo injection. Sequenced material: peripheral blood, taken in a trial of Ad26.COV2.S vaccine versus placebo. These TCRs come from a person between 18 and 65 years old who received the Ad26.COV2.S COVID-19 vaccine or a placebo.

The chain joins TRBV3-1 (or the pseudogene TRBV3-2) to TRBJ2-1, with a tentative D call TRBD2 (5 bases). CDR3 size: 15 residues. Trimming cost V 4 bases and J 2 bases, with 12 bases left between them. Germline CDR1 is LGHDT and CDR2 is YNNKEL (reference sequence). The CDR3 DNA follows: TGTGCCAGCAGCCCGACGGCCGGGGCCTACAATGAGCAGTTCTTC. It encodes CASSPTAGAYNEQFF.

The V and J genes are TRBV10-3 and TRBJ2-5; 8 bases line up with TRBD2. CDR3 length: 17 amino acids. The V gene's germline CDR1 is ENHRY and CDR2 SYGVKD. V trimming: 10 bases; J trimming: 3 bases; junction bases outside the gene matches: 19. The CDR3 DNA follows: TGTGCCACGAAGGGGGGCGGGGGGCCCCGGAGGGAAGAGACCCAGTACTTC. It yields the protein CATKGGGGPRREETQYF.

The V gene is TRBV18, the J gene TRBJ1-1, with TRBD1 identical over 8 bases. V lost 5 bases to trimming and J lost 5 bases; unmatched junction nucleotides: 16. CDR3 length: 17 residues. CDR1 KGHSH and CDR2 LQKENI come from the germline V gene. In DNA form, the CDR3 reads TGTGCCAGCTCATCCTCATCGAAAGACAGGGGATGGACTGAAGCTTTCTTT. This encodes CASSSSSKDRGWTEAFF. The full variable domain, its missing parts supplied by reference TRBV18 and TRBJ1-1, is NAGVMQNPRHLVRRRGQEARLRCSPMKGHSHVYWYRQLPEEGLKFMVYLQKENIIDESGMPKERFSAEFPKEGPSILRIQQVVRGDSAAYFCASSSSSKDRGWTEAFFGQGTRLTVV.

This chain uses TRBV6-5 with TRBJ2-3; D is undetermined. Trimming stripped 4 bases from V and 2 bases from J, with 10 bases between. CDR3 size: 14 residues. In germline, CDR1 is MNHEY, CDR2 SVGAGI. The CDR3 DNA follows: TGTGCCAGCAGTTCACCGGCCCTCACAGATACGCAGTATTTT. Translation gives CASSSPALTDTQYF.

The chain has TRBV13 and TRBJ1-6; TRBD1 might be the D (6 bases). CDR1 is PRHDT and CDR2 is FYEKMQ in the germline V gene (reference sequence). The CDR3 length is 15 residues. The V end was cut by 5 bases, the J end by 7 bases, with 15 bases between. The CDR3 sequence: CASSPKGGPNSPLHF. In nucleotides, the CDR3 is TGTGCCAGCAGCCCCAAAGGGGGACCCAATTCACCCCTCCACTTT.

The chain employs TRBV6-2 or TRBV6-3 and TRBJ1-1; no reliable D call. Germline lookup yields CDR1 MNHEY and CDR2 SVGEGT. The CDR3 runs to 13 residues. The V and J ends lost 0 bases and 7 bases respectively, with 9 bases between them. CDR3 in amino acids: CASSYSRGVEAFF. CDR3 DNA: TGTGCCAGCAGTTACTCGCGGGGAGTTGAAGCTTTCTTT.

V usage is TRBV19 and J usage is TRBJ1-2, with D perhaps TRBD1 (5 bases). This CDR3 comprises 12 residues. Looked up from germline, CDR1 is LNHDA and CDR2 is SQIVND (reference sequence). The germline V and J ends were trimmed by 7 bases and 3 bases, with 9 bases remaining between them. The CDR3 region has the DNA TGTGCCAGTAAGGGGTTGGACTATGGCTACACCTTC. Encoded protein: CASKGLDYGYTF.

This clone appeared once. CDR3 DNA: TGTGCCAGCAGCTTGGTGGTTTGGGGGGCCACTGAAGCTTTCTTT. Translated, it gives CASSLVVWGATEAFF. This chain connects TRBV5-6 to TRBJ1-1; perhaps TRBD1 as D (6 bases). In germline, CDR1 is SGHDT, CDR2 YYEEEE. V dropped 0 bases and J dropped 4 bases, with 13 bases sitting between them. The CDR3 totals 15 residues. Full variable domain (missing parts from reference TRBV5-6 and TRBJ1-1): DAGVTQSPTHLIKTRGQQVTLRCSPKSGHDTVSWYQQALGQGPQFIFQYYEEEERQRGNFPDRFSGHQFPNYSSELNVNALLLGDSALYLCASSLVVWGATEAFFGQGTRLTVV.

This chain connects TRBV5-1 to TRBJ1-3; D remains ambiguous. The V and J ends lost 2 bases and 2 bases respectively, with 11 bases between them. This CDR3 is built from 15 residues. Germline lookup yields CDR1 SGHRS and CDR2 YFSETQ. This CDR3 is CASSFSGVAGNTIYF. CDR3 DNA sequence: TGCGCCAGCAGCTTCAGCGGGGTGGCTGGAAACACCATATATTTT. The variable domain in full, with the rest retrieved from reference TRBV5-1 and TRBJ1-3, is KAGVTQTPRYLIKTRGQQVTLSCSPISGHRSVSWYQQTPGQGLQFLFEYFSETQRNKGNFPGRFSGRQFSNSRSEMNVSTLELGDSALYLCASSFSGVAGNTIYFGEGSWLTVV.

This chain connects TRBV4-1 to TRBJ2-7; 7 nucleotides align to TRBD2. Germline lookup yields CDR1 MGHRA and CDR2 YSYEKL. Unmatched junction bases numbered 6, after V lost 0 bases and J lost 1 base. This CDR3 has 16 amino acids. The CDR3 spells CASSQDQGGRSYEQYF. For the CDR3, the DNA is TGCGCCAGCAGCCAAGACCAGGGAGGGCGTTCCTACGAGCAGTACTTC.

The chain combines TRBV6-1 with TRBJ1-4; no definite D call. V gave up 2 bases and J gave up 7 bases, with 11 bases separating them. Germline lookup yields CDR1 MNHNS and CDR2 SASEGT. The CDR3 runs to 14 residues. The CDR3 sequence is CASSESLYGEKLFF. In DNA form, the CDR3 reads TGTGCCAGCAGTGAATCCTTGTATGGTGAAAAACTGTTTTTT.

This clone was seen just once. J is TRBJ1-4 and V is TRBV7-9; D not certain. Looked up from germline, CDR1 is SEHNR and CDR2 is FQNEAQ (reference sequence). CDR3 size: 15 residues. The germline V and J ends were trimmed by 1 base and 0 bases, with 6 bases remaining between them. The CDR3 spells CASSLGEATNEKLFF. The CDR3 DNA reads TGTGCCAGCAGCTTAGGAGAAGCAACTAATGAAAAACTGTTTTTT.

The chain links TRBV7-3 to TRBJ2-1; D is ambiguous. V lost 5 bases, J lost 5 bases, and 16 bases lay in between. Germline loops: CDR1 SGHTA, CDR2 FQGTGA. The CDR3 covers 15 residues. The CDR3 is CASSPRVSTHNEQFF. CDR3 DNA sequence: TGTGCCAGCAGCCCCAGAGTTTCCACTCACAATGAGCAGTTCTTC.

The chain couples TRBV30 to TRBJ1-3; D unresolved. The V gene lost 0 bases and the J gene lost 2 bases, with 11 bases spanning the gap. The CDR3 consists of 15 residues. Germline V gene sequence: CDR1 GTSNPN, CDR2 SVGIG (reference sequence). CDR3 in amino acids: CAWSVRRAPGNTIYF. CDR3 bases: TGTGCCTGGAGTGTACGGAGGGCTCCTGGAAACACCATATATTTT.

This chain links TRBV5-6 with TRBJ2-2; perhaps TRBD1 as D (6 bases). Per the germline V gene, CDR1 is SGHDT and CDR2 is YYEEEE. This CDR3 contains 19 residues. Between the trimmed V and J ends, which lost 3 bases and 5 bases, there was a span of 26 bases. The CDR3 DNA is TGTGCCAGCAGCTCATCTTGGGACAAAAAGCCGCGAAGTACCGGGGAGCTGTTTTTT. Translated: CASSSSWDKKPRSTGELFF.

CDR3 in DNA: TGTGCCAGCAGCTTTCACCGACAGGGGGCACGAGAGACCCAGTACTTC. Translated, it gives CASSFHRQGARETQYF. This chain links TRBV7-9 with TRBJ2-5; 10 bases are shared with TRBD1. Trimming removed 3 bases from V and 4 bases from J; junction bases left unmatched: 8. This CDR3 spans 16 amino acids. The germline gives CDR1 SEHNR, CDR2 FQNEAQ (reference sequence).

This chain joins TRBV11-2 and TRBJ1-2, with 9 bases lining up with TRBD1. The V gene's germline CDR1 is SGHAT and CDR2 FQNNGV. This CDR3 comprises 15 residues. J gave up 5 bases and V 3 bases, and 7 bases lay outside the gene matches. The CDR3 sequence is CASSFPGQGAYGYTF. CDR3 nucleotide sequence: TGTGCCAGCAGCTTCCCGGGACAGGGAGCTTATGGCTACACCTTC.

This chain joins TRBV28 and TRBJ1-2; D uncertain. This CDR3 is built from 12 residues. The ends were cut back, 8 bases at V and 5 bases at J, with 12 bases in the middle. The V gene's germline CDR1 is MDHEN and CDR2 SYDVKM. CDR3 protein: CASGPPGYGYTF. CDR3 sequence (DNA): TGTGCCAGCGGGCCGCCCGGTTATGGCTACACCTTC.

V gene TRBV27 combines with J gene TRBJ2-2; D gene unclear. The CDR3 has 15 residues. Per the germline V gene, CDR1 is MNHEY and CDR2 is SMNVEV (reference sequence). V was cut by 5 bases and J by 4 bases, with 14 bases left in between. Written as DNA, the CDR3 is TGTGCCAGCAGTACCCCCTTGAGCCGCACCGGGGAGCTGTTTTTT. It translates to CASSTPLSRTGELFF.

The V call is TRBV10-3, the J call TRBJ2-5; 11 bases are shared with TRBD2. Germline V CDR1 and CDR2: ENHRY, SYGVKD. CDR3 size: 13 residues. Trimming cost V 6 bases and J 5 bases; bases outside gene matches: 2. In DNA form, the CDR3 reads TGTGCCATCAGGGGACTAGCGGATGAGACCCAGTACTTC. Its translation: CAIRGLADETQYF.

V usage is TRBV30 and J usage is TRBJ2-7, with 10 bases identical to TRBD1. This CDR3 has 15 amino acids. Germline-derived CDR1 and CDR2 are GTSNPN and SVGIG (reference sequence). Losses at the gene ends were 6 bases for V and 6 bases for J; bases not matched to a gene: 14. The CDR3 is CACEAEGTGVGEQYF. Here the CDR3 DNA reads TGTGCCTGCGAAGCGGAAGGGACAGGGGTCGGCGAGCAGTACTTC.

The chain carries TRBV10-3 and TRBJ1-2, with 7 positions matching TRBD1. CDR1 and CDR2 from the germline V gene are ENHRY and SYGVKD. The CDR3 sequence is 13 residues long. V lost 10 bases and J lost 8; bases outside the gene matches: 13. The CDR3 sequence is CATSSDRVMGYTF. CDR3 in DNA: TGTGCCACCTCCTCTGACAGGGTAATGGGCTACACCTTC.

The chain carries TRBV28 and TRBJ2-1, with D perhaps assigned TRBD1 or TRBD2 (5 bases each). With 3 bases removed from V and 7 bases from J, the gap between germline ends came to 16 bases. CDR1 MDHEN and CDR2 SYDVKM come from the germline V gene. The CDR3 has 15 amino acids. CDR3 sequence reads: CASSLMGVGKNEQFF. The CDR3 bases are TGTGCCAGCAGTTTGATGGGGGTGGGAAAAAATGAGCAGTTCTTC.

The chain employs TRBV5-6 and TRBJ2-7, with D possibly being TRBD1 (7 bases). CDR1 and CDR2 (germline): SGHDT, YYEEEE. The CDR3 runs 16 residues. Trimming removed 4 bases at V and 0 bases at J, with 17 bases between. The CDR3 DNA follows: TGTGCCAGCAGCCCAGACAGGGAGGTCGTCTCCTACGAGCAGTACTTC. This encodes CASSPDREVVSYEQYF. The whole variable domain, filled in from reference TRBV5-6 and TRBJ2-7, reads DAGVTQSPTHLIKTRGQQVTLRCSPKSGHDTVSWYQQALGQGPQFIFQYYEEEERQRGNFPDRFSGHQFPNYSSELNVNALLLGDSALYLCASSPDREVVSYEQYFGPGTRLTVT.